The entry that follows covers one TCR beta chain sequence. What it binds is not known. Profiled with immunoSEQ multiplex PCR; TCRdb holds only in-frame clones, not every one. The sample holds approximately 150,000 clones, about 87% seen once. This entry belongs to a study of cytomegalovirus exposure and HLA in healthy donors. Study information: In a later analysis, the 130 or so validation repertoires were reported to have used the same platform as the 650 to 800 first-cohort repertoires.

General observations from the study: Most TCRs appeared rarely, but some public TCRs recurred in many donors. Associated with cytomegalovirus, according to the listing, were 150 to 200 TCR beta chains.

Germline V CDR1 and CDR2: SGDLS, YYNGEE. The CDR3 spans 15 residues. Trimming pared 0 bases from V and 4 bases from J, leaving 13 bases between. The source is a man in his late teens or twenties in good health and CMV-seropositive. The rearrangement links TRBV9 to TRBJ1-2; D possibly corresponds to TRBD1 (6 bases). The sequenced sample was PBMCs. The CDR3 spells CASSVDPGTSYGYTF. For the CDR3, the DNA is TGTGCCAGCAGCGTAGACCCCGGGACATCCTATGGCTACACCTTC.